Sequencing of this T cell receptor (beta chain) was carried out in a study of cytomegalovirus exposure and HLA in healthy donors. In germline, CDR1 is SGHRS, CDR2 YFSETQ. The CDR3 spans 16 residues. The V end was cut by 2 bases, the J end by 2 bases, with 17 bases between. The PCR made use of 60 Vbeta and 13 Jbeta primers. Original handling: Later, an analysis found about 80 million unique TCR beta chains, and about 10 million of these were shared. Repertoires were generated with immunoSEQ multiplex PCR, while TCRdb's copy carries only in-frame clones and drops some. The V and J calls and clone size were taken over from that table, and D and trimming were inferred from the DNA. The table shows 99,000 or so clones, with 83% occurring only once.

The sequence derives from a man in his late teens or twenties in good health and CMV-seronegative. Sequencing was done on a sample of PBMCs. The chain joins TRBV5-1 to TRBJ2-7, with a possible D match to TRBD1 (6 bases). DNA for the CDR3: TGCGCCAGCAGCTTAGGGTCCGGGACATACACCTACGAGCAGTACTTC. It specifies CASSLGSGTYTYEQYF.